Shown below are 8 T cell receptor beta chains from a single sample sequenced in a study of Graves' ophthalmopathy and Graves' hyperthyroidism. RNA transcripts were the source from which TCR beta CDR3 regions were amplified. After a first-round RT-PCR with HTBI primers, a second-round multiplex PCR was run. TCRdb fed the multiplex PCR reads into MiXCR, producing one record per CDR3 protein. Of 400,000 to 450,000 distinct CDR3 sequences listed, over 20% are singletons. Sequencing was carried out using peripheral blood. The receptors here all came from a young woman with stable Graves' hyperthyroidism.

This clonotype was picked up many times. This sequence joins TRBV11-1 and TRBJ2-7, with a tentative D call TRBD1 (6 bases). Germline V gene sequence: CDR1 SGHAT, CDR2 FQDESV (reference sequence). V was shortened by 8 bases and J by 0 bases, with 23 bases between the two germline ends. The CDR3 consists of 17 residues. The chain's CDR3 is CASVLMVDPTGSYEQYF. CDR3 in DNA: TGTGCCAGCGTACTTATGGTCGATCCGACAGGCTCCTACGAGCAGTACTTC. Variable domain in full (rest from reference TRBV11-1 and TRBJ2-7): EAEVAQSPRYKITEKSQAVAFWCDPISGHATLYWYRQILGQGPELLVQFQDESVVDDSQLPKDRFSAERLKGVDSTLKIQPAELGDSAMYLCASVLMVDPTGSYEQYFGPGTRLTVT.

This clonotype has more than one count but fewer than ten. The V and J genes are TRBV4-2 and TRBJ2-5; maybe TRBD1 (10 bases). This CDR3 comprises 19 residues. With 7 bases removed from V and 2 bases from J, the gap between germline ends came to 29 bases. Per germline, CDR1 LGHNA and CDR2 YNFKEQ. The CDR3 here is CASTAGTGELAGRQETQYF. The DNA for the CDR3 is TGTGCCAGCACCGCCGGGACAGGGGAGCTAGCGGGACGTCAAGAGACCCAGTACTTC.

This clonotype was picked up a small number of times. The chain employs TRBV18 and TRBJ1-1, with unresolved D. Germline loops: CDR1 KGHSH, CDR2 LQKENI. This CDR3 contains 13 residues. Trimming pared 3 bases from V and 3 bases from J, leaving 8 bases between. The DNA for the CDR3 is TGTGCCAGCTCACCTAACGGTGACACTGAAGCTTTCTTT. It encodes CASSPNGDTEAFF.

This clonotype has ten or more counts. The chain has TRBV4-1 and TRBJ1-5; 8 nucleotides align to TRBD1. Germline CDR1 and CDR2: MGHRA and YSYEKL. Unmatched junction bases numbered 11, after V lost 3 bases and J lost 4 bases. The CDR3 length is 17 residues. In DNA, the CDR3 is TGCGCCAGCAGCCACCCCCTCCGGGACAGGCCAAATCAGCCCCAGCATTTT. Encoded protein: CASSHPLRDRPNQPQHF.

About this clonotype itself: A much more abundant neighbour one base away suggests this may be a read error. This chain connects TRBV4-3 to TRBJ1-6, with TRBD1 identical over 7 bases. The length of the CDR3 is 13 residues. The germline gives CDR1 LGHNA, CDR2 YSLEER. The DNA for the CDR3 is TGCGCCAGCAGCCAAAACAGGGGCTCACACCTCCACTTT. Its translation is CASSQNRGSHLHF.

This sequence joins TRBV30 and TRBJ2-7; D gene ambiguous. Germline loops: CDR1 GTSNPN, CDR2 SVGIG (reference sequence). Trimming cost V 6 bases and J 1 base, with 10 bases left between them. The CDR3 extends over 12 amino acids. The CDR3 sequence is CACAGVSYEQYF. CDR3 sequence (DNA): TGTGCCTGCGCTGGGGTTTCCTACGAGCAGTACTTC.

This clonotype was counted once. One end of the junction does not line up with germline, which may come from a read error. This chain connects TRBV11-3 to TRBJ2-5; 7 bases are a match to TRBD2. The CDR3 contains 15 residues. Germline values: CDR1 SGHNT, CDR2 YENEEA. CDR3 region: CASSARASGKETQCF. Written as DNA, the CDR3 is TGTGCCAGCAGCGCCCGGGCTAGCGGAAAAGAGACCCAGTGCTTC.

This clonotype occurred many times. The chain recombines TRBV6-5 with TRBJ2-2, with D perhaps matching TRBD2 (5 bases). The germline CDR1 and CDR2 sequences are MNHEY and SVGAGI. The V and J ends lost 3 bases and 5 bases respectively, with 7 bases between them. The CDR3 has 13 residues. The CDR3 loop reads CASSYERTGELFF. The DNA for the CDR3 is TGTGCCAGCAGTTATGAGCGGACCGGGGAGCTGTTTTTT.